Here is one T cell receptor (beta chain) with its context. No antigen is known for it. V was cut by 4 bases and J by 5 bases, with 15 bases left in between. There are 14 residues in the CDR3. The germline V gene encodes CDR1 GTSNPN and CDR2 SVGIG (reference sequence). This specimen belongs to a study of cytomegalovirus exposure and HLA in healthy donors. Findings and caveats of the study: About 87% or about 30% of the time was how often most TCR beta V segments were productive, according to an earlier analysis.

In the PCR, 60 Vbeta and 13 Jbeta primers were used. Repertoires were generated with immunoSEQ multiplex PCR, while TCRdb's copy carries only in-frame clones and drops some. The data hold over 150,000 clones, with roughly four fifths observed a single time. The TCR comes from a man younger than 35 in good health and CMV-seronegative. J is TRBJ1-5 and V is TRBV30; weak D call: TRBD1 (6 bases). The sequenced material came from PBMCs. DNA for the CDR3: TGTGCCTGGAAGGGCAGGGGCCCAGATCAGCCCCAGCATTTT. It codes for CAWKGRGPDQPQHF.